Below are 24 T cell receptor beta chains sequenced from a single sample in a study of T cells in localized non-small cell lung cancer. TCRdb's table, derived via immunoSEQ multiplex PCR, lists solely in-frame clones and lacks some. The repertoire has more than 20,000 clones, 85% to 90% of them found once; the top ten carry more than 15%. This specimen consisted of PBMCs, obtained before any cancer treatment. The origin of the receptors is a woman aged 40-70 years with stage II squamous cell lung carcinoma.

The chain links TRBV11-2 to TRBJ1-1, with 7 bases aligning to TRBD1. The germline V gene encodes CDR1 SGHAT and CDR2 FQNNGV. CDR3 size: 18 residues. Germline trimming cut 4 bases from V and 0 bases from J; bases unmatched to any gene: 14. The chain's CDR3 is CASSSTYSWQGVNTEAFF. The DNA of the CDR3 is TGTGCCAGCAGCTCAACCTACTCGTGGCAGGGGGTGAACACTGAAGCTTTCTTT.

V gene TRBV13 combines with J gene TRBJ1-4; 10 nucleotides match TRBD1. The germline V gene encodes CDR1 PRHDT and CDR2 FYEKMQ (reference sequence). The V gene end was trimmed by 5 bases and the J gene end by 8 bases; junction bases not matched to a gene: 5. The CDR3 extends over 14 amino acids. The CDR3, as DNA: TGTGCCAGCAGCCCGAAGGGACAGGGGGAAAAACTGTTTTTT. Protein sequence: CASSPKGQGEKLFF.

The V gene is TRBV12-5, the J gene TRBJ1-4, with unresolved D. V gave up 0 bases and J gave up 12 bases, with 17 bases separating them. The CDR3 contains 15 residues. Germline CDR1 LGHNT, CDR2 FRNRAP. The CDR3 DNA sequence: TGTGCTAGTGGTTTGGTACGGGGTGGGAGTCGAGAACTGTTTTTT. As protein: CASGLVRGGSRELFF.

The CDR3 DNA reads TGCAGCGTTGAAGACCCGGGAGATACGCAGTATTTT. This encodes CSVEDPGDTQYF. This chain links TRBV29-1 with TRBJ2-3; D ambiguous. Germline V gives CDR1 SQVTM, CDR2 ANQGSEA. The CDR3 extends over 12 amino acids. The ends were cut back, 0 bases at V and 5 bases at J, with 6 bases in the middle.

The V gene is TRBV5-1, the J gene TRBJ1-4; TRBD1 might be the D (6 bases). Trimming removed 0 bases at V and 5 bases at J, with 14 bases between. The CDR3 is made up of 16 amino acids. The germline V gene encodes CDR1 SGHRS and CDR2 YFSETQ. The CDR3 sequence is CASSLAVTGRNEKLFF. Here the CDR3 DNA reads TGCGCCAGCAGCTTGGCCGTGACAGGTCGGAATGAAAAACTGTTTTTT.

A few counts support this clone. DNA of the CDR3: TGTGCCAGCAGCTTGGAGGCTAAAGCCAATGAGCAGTTCTTC. Translation: CASSLEAKANEQFF. V is TRBV5-4 and J is TRBJ2-1; D not certain. Germline V gives CDR1 SGHNT, CDR2 YYREEE (reference sequence). Trimming removed 0 bases at V and 6 bases at J, with 10 bases between. This CDR3 spans 14 amino acids.

The J gene is TRBJ1-3, the V gene TRBV7-2; no reliable D call. V lost 5 bases, J lost 4 bases, and 6 bases lay in between. From germline, CDR1 is SGHTA and CDR2 FQGNSA. The CDR3 runs to 12 residues. CDR3 in DNA: TGTGCCAGCAGCCCCGGGGGAAACACCATATATTTT. Translated: CASSPGGNTIYF. The full variable domain, completed using reference TRBV7-2 and TRBJ1-3, is GAGVSQSPSNKVTEKGKDVELRCDPISGHTALYWYRQSLGQGLEFLIYFQGNSAPDKSGLPSDRFSAERTGGSVSTLTIQRTQQEDSAVYLCASSPGGNTIYFGEGSWLTVV.

J is TRBJ2-7 and V is TRBV7-8; TRBD2 aligns across 12 bases. The J segment lost 2 bases and the V segment lost 8 bases, leaving 10 bases of the junction unmatched. The CDR3 has 16 amino acids. Germline V lookup: CDR1 SGHVS, CDR2 FQNEAQ. CDR3 coding DNA: TGTGCCAGCGGAGAACGGACTAGCGGGGCCCCCTACGAGCAGTACTTC. Amino acids: CASGERTSGAPYEQYF. Variable domain in full (rest from reference TRBV7-8 and TRBJ2-7): GAGVSQSPRYKVAKRGQDVALRCDPISGHVSLFWYQQALGQGPEFLTYFQNEAQLDKSGLPSDRFFAERPEGSVSTLKIQRTQQEDSAVYLCASGERTSGAPYEQYFGPGTRLTVT.

The chain employs TRBV10-3 and TRBJ1-1; D is undetermined. CDR1 is ENHRY, CDR2 SYGVKD, per germline. The ends were cut back, 6 bases at V and 4 bases at J, with 12 bases in the middle. This CDR3 has 13 residues. As DNA, the CDR3 is TGTGCCATCAGATCACCGGGAGGCACTGAAGCTTTCTTT. Protein product: CAIRSPGGTEAFF.

The chain uses TRBV27 and TRBJ2-1, with TRBD1 matching 12 bases. Looked up from germline, CDR1 is MNHEY and CDR2 is SMNVEV (reference sequence). The CDR3 has 18 amino acids. The V and J ends lost 0 bases and 8 bases, in that order; junction bases with no gene match: 11. CDR3 DNA: TGTGCCAGCAGTTTATCGTTGAGGGGACAGGGGGCGAAAGATGAGCAGTTCTTC. Translated, it gives CASSLSLRGQGAKDEQFF.

The chain recombines TRBV27 with TRBJ1-2; 9 bases map to TRBD1. This CDR3 contains 14 residues. V was pared by 6 bases and J by 5 bases, with 7 bases of the junction left unmatched. The germline CDR1 and CDR2 sequences are MNHEY and SMNVEV (reference sequence). The CDR3: CASRRQGVGYGYTF. The CDR3, as DNA: TGTGCCAGCAGGAGACAGGGGGTCGGGTATGGCTACACCTTC.

The chain recombines TRBV5-6 with TRBJ2-7; perhaps D is TRBD1 or TRBD2 (5 bases each). The germline CDR1 and CDR2 sequences are SGHDT and YYEEEE. Deletions cut 0 bases from V and 4 bases from J, with 14 bases between. This CDR3 comprises 15 residues. The CDR3 spells CASSLGTRGAYEQYF. CDR3 DNA: TGTGCCAGCAGCTTGGGGACGAGGGGAGCGTACGAGCAGTACTTC.

V and J are TRBV6-1 and TRBJ1-5; D is unresolved. Germline V lookup: CDR1 MNHNS, CDR2 SASEGT. The CDR3 consists of 14 residues. Trimming cost V 3 bases and J 2 bases, with 8 bases left between them. CDR3 sequence reads: CASSEADGNQPQHF. CDR3 DNA: TGTGCCAGCAGTGAGGCGGACGGCAATCAGCCCCAGCATTTT.

V gene TRBV10-1 combines with J gene TRBJ1-6; D call uncertain. The CDR3 is 16 amino acids. CDR1 WNHNN and CDR2 SYGVQD come from the germline V gene (reference sequence). V lost 4 bases and J lost 0, with 10 bases in between. In nucleotides, the CDR3 is TGCGCCAGCAGTGCGCCCAGGAGCTCCTATAATTCACCCCTCCACTTT. The encoded protein is CASSAPRSSYNSPLHF.

This clone has just one count. V and J are TRBV4-2 and TRBJ1-5; the D gene is possibly TRBD1 (5 bases). V gave up 0 bases and J gave up 7 bases, with 16 bases separating them. Looked up from germline, CDR1 is LGHNA and CDR2 is YNFKEQ. The CDR3 totals 16 residues. CDR3 bases: TGTGCCAGCAGCCAAGATGGAGCCGGTGGGGCCCAGCCCCAGCATTTT. This sequence encodes CASSQDGAGGAQPQHF.

This rearrangement joins TRBV6-1 to TRBJ1-5; no clear D. Germline V gene lookup returns CDR1 MNHNS and CDR2 SASEGT. Trimming pared 0 bases from V and 5 bases from J, leaving 14 bases between. This CDR3 spans 16 amino acids. The DNA of the CDR3 is TGTGCCAGCAGTGAAGCGGAAACGGAGCCCTATCAGCCCCAGCATTTT. This encodes CASSEAETEPYQPQHF.

The genes are TRBV7-8 and TRBJ2-1; tentative D call: TRBD1 (6 bases). V shed 5 bases and J shed 5 bases, with 10 bases lying between them. The CDR3 extends over 13 amino acids. Per germline, CDR1 SGHVS and CDR2 FQNEAQ. CDR3 in amino acids: CASSRRTDNEQFF. CDR3 coding DNA: TGTGCCAGCAGCCGCCGGACAGACAATGAGCAGTTCTTC.

This clone showed up just a few times. V usage is TRBV6-5 and J usage is TRBJ2-7; D could derive from TRBD1 or TRBD2 (5 bases each). V lost 6 bases to trimming and J lost 1 base, with 13 bases between them. CDR1 is MNHEY, CDR2 SVGAGI, per germline. CDR3 size: 14 residues. The CDR3 DNA is TGTGCCAGCAGGATTACGGGACCATCCTACGAGCAGTACTTC. This translates into CASRITGPSYEQYF.

The chain joins TRBV5-6 to TRBJ1-2; TRBD1 might be the D (5 bases). The germline V gene has CDR1 SGHDT and CDR2 YYEEEE. V lost 0 bases and J lost 8, with 17 bases in between. The CDR3 covers 15 residues. CDR3 in DNA: TGTGCCAGCAGCTTGGGGGACGGTCCTATGCGCGGCTACACCTTC. Protein product: CASSLGDGPMRGYTF.

This clone came up once. V usage is TRBV12-5 and J usage is TRBJ2-5; D uncertain. The V gene's germline CDR1 is LGHNT and CDR2 FRNRAP. Trimming cost V 6 bases and J 3 bases, with 8 bases left between them. CDR3 length equals 12 residues. The CDR3 loop reads CASGLEEETQYF. The CDR3 bases are TGTGCTAGTGGGCTCGAGGAAGAGACCCAGTACTTC.

The chain has TRBV15 and TRBJ2-3, with 7 bases lining up with TRBD1. V lost 0 bases to trimming and J lost 6 bases; unmatched junction nucleotides: 12. The CDR3 consists of 17 residues. Germline V gene lookup returns CDR1 LNHNV and CDR2 YYDKDF (reference sequence). The CDR3 reads CATSREIGRGRSDTQYF. The CDR3 DNA sequence: TGTGCCACCAGCAGAGAGATAGGAAGGGGGCGGTCGGATACGCAGTATTTT.

The chain recombines TRBV5-1 with TRBJ1-1, with TRBD1 matching 10 bases. This CDR3 has 15 residues. With 3 bases clipped from V and 1 base from J, the junction kept 3 bases outside the gene matches. From germline, CDR1 is SGHRS and CDR2 YFSETQ. CDR3: CASSSRTGGNTEAFF. CDR3 DNA sequence: TGCGCCAGCAGCTCCAGGACAGGGGGGAACACTGAAGCTTTCTTT.

As concerns this clone: This specimen includes other DNA sequences encoding the same CDR3. This sequence joins TRBV6-1 and TRBJ2-7; 10 bases are shared with TRBD1. The V segment lost 7 bases and the J segment 3 bases; nucleotides outside the gene matches: 3. Germline values: CDR1 MNHNS, CDR2 SASEGT. The CDR3 spans 13 residues. CDR3 in amino acids: CASNRDRGYEQYF. The DNA for the CDR3 is TGTGCCAGCAACCGGGACAGGGGCTACGAGCAGTACTTC.

The rearrangement joins TRBV7-2 to TRBJ1-3, with 7 bases identical to TRBD1. The CDR3 covers 16 residues. In germline, CDR1 is SGHTA, CDR2 FQGNSA. The trim removed 5 bases at V and 3 bases at J, leaving 10 bases unmatched. CDR3 coding DNA: TGTGCCAGCAGCCCCGGAGGGGGCACCATTGGAAACACCATATATTTT. As protein: CASSPGGGTIGNTIYF. Using reference TRBV7-2 and TRBJ1-3 for the parts outside the CDR3, the full variable domain is GAGVSQSPSNKVTEKGKDVELRCDPISGHTALYWYRQSLGQGLEFLIYFQGNSAPDKSGLPSDRFSAERTGGSVSTLTIQRTQQEDSAVYLCASSPGGGTIGNTIYFGEGSWLTVV.